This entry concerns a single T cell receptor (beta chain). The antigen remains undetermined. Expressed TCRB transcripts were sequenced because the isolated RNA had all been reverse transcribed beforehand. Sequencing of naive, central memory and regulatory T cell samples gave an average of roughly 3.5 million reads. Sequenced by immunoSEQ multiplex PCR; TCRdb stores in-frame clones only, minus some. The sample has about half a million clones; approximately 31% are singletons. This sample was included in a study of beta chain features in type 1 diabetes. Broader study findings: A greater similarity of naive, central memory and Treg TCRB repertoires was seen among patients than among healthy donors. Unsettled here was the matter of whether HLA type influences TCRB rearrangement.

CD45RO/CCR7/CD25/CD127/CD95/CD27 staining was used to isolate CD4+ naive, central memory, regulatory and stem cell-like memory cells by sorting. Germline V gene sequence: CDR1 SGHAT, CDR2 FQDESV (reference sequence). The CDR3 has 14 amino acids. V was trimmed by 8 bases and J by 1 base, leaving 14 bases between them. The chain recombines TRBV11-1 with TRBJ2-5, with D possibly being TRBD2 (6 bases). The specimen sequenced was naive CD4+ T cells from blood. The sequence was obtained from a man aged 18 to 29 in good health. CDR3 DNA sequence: TGTGCCAGCGGCGATAGCGGATTCCAAGAGACCCAGTACTTC. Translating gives CASGDSGFQETQYF.